Listed below are T cell receptor beta chains from one sample, sequenced in a study of breast tumors, draining lymph nodes, adjacent tissues. In TCRdb, the multiplex PCR reads were re-called with MiXCR into one record per CDR3 protein. The table lists 85,000 to 130,000 distinct CDR3 sequences, 21% of them singletons. Material for sequencing was axillary lymph node tissue. All receptors derive from a female donor with breast cancer. Some clones in this sample may be carry-over from other donors' samples. The CDR3 runs from the conserved cysteine through the conserved F or W. The D gene is left open where the match is weak. Clone size, where shown, is once, few, many, or a class for clones that have expanded.

v_gene: TRBV20-1; d_gene: TRBD2; abundance: many; len: 13; j_gene: TRBJ2-5; CDR3aa: CSATPAGGETQYF; CDR3nt: TGCAGTGCCACGCCAGCGGGGGGAGAGACCCAGTACTTC
v_gene: TRBV7-9; d_gene: TRBD1; abundance: many; len: 15; j_gene: TRBJ2-3; CDR3aa: CASSLWTGMTDTQYF; CDR3nt: TGTGCCAGCAGCTTATGGACAGGGATGACAGATACGCAGTATTTT
v_gene: TRBV20-1; d_gene: TRBD1; abundance: many; len: 14; j_gene: TRBJ2-7; CDR3aa: CSALGEQGTYEQYF; CDR3nt: TGCAGTGCCCTGGGGGAACAGGGGACCTACGAGCAGTACTTC
v_gene: TRBV5-1; d_gene: .; abundance: many; len: 14; j_gene: TRBJ1-6; CDR3aa: CASSLEQGRSPLHF; CDR3nt: TGCGCCAGCAGCTTGGAGCAGGGAAGGTCACCCCTCCACTTT
v_gene: TRBV12-3/TRBV12-4; d_gene: TRBD1; abundance: many; len: 14; j_gene: TRBJ1-4; CDR3aa: CASRTGIANEKLFF; CDR3nt: TGTGCCAGCAGGACAGGGATCGCTAATGAAAAACTGTTTTTT
v_gene: TRBV20-1; d_gene: .; abundance: many; len: 14; j_gene: TRBJ2-1; CDR3aa: CSALGDSNYNEQFF; CDR3nt: TGCAGTGCTCTCGGGGACTCTAATTACAATGAGCAGTTCTTC
v_gene: TRBV11-2; d_gene: .; abundance: .; len: 13; j_gene: TRBJ1-1; CDR3aa: CASSLRGSTEAFF; CDR3nt: TGTGCCAGCAGCCTCCGGGGTAGCACTGAAGCTTTCTTT
v_gene: TRBV25-1; d_gene: .; abundance: many; len: 14; j_gene: TRBJ1-6; CDR3aa: CASSSATYNSPLHF; CDR3nt: TGTGCCAGCAGTTCGGCGACCTATAATTCACCCCTCCACTTT
v_gene: TRBV2; d_gene: TRBD1; abundance: many; len: 14; j_gene: TRBJ2-2; CDR3aa: CASRDRVNTGELFF; CDR3nt: TGTGCCAGCAGGGACAGGGTAAACACCGGGGAGCTGTTTTTT
v_gene: TRBV28; d_gene: TRBD1; abundance: .; len: 13; j_gene: TRBJ2-7; CDR3aa: CATRGRGLYEQYF; CDR3nt: TGTGCCACCCGGGGCAGGGGGCTGTACGAGCAGTACTTC
v_gene: TRBV2; d_gene: .; abundance: many; len: 14; j_gene: TRBJ1-2; CDR3aa: CASSVGIANYGYTF; CDR3nt: TGTGCCAGCAGTGTTGGGATAGCTAACTATGGCTACACCTTC
v_gene: TRBV19; d_gene: .; abundance: many; len: 14; j_gene: TRBJ1-4; CDR3aa: CASTSGSQNEKLFF; CDR3nt: TGTGCCAGTACCTCCGGGTCCCAAAATGAAAAACTGTTTTTT
v_gene: TRBV7-7; d_gene: TRBD2; abundance: many; len: 22; j_gene: TRBJ2-1; CDR3aa: CASSSLVIRTSGRADEVAEQFF; CDR3nt: TGTGCTAGCAGCAGCTTAGTCATCCGAACTAGCGGGAGGGCCGACGAGGTCGCTGAGCAGTTCTTC
v_gene: TRBV6-6; d_gene: TRBD1; abundance: many; len: 15; j_gene: TRBJ2-7; CDR3aa: CASSNIYRGSYEQYF; CDR3nt: TGTGCCAGCAGTAACATCTACAGGGGGTCCTACGAGCAGTACTTC
v_gene: TRBV4-1; d_gene: .; abundance: .; len: 15; j_gene: TRBJ1-2; CDR3aa: CASSQDRKGGYGYTF; CDR3nt: TGCGCCAGCAGCCAAGATCGGAAAGGGGGCTATGGCTACACCTTC
v_gene: TRBV9; d_gene: .; abundance: many; len: 13; j_gene: TRBJ1-6; CDR3aa: CASSVGMGSPLHF; CDR3nt: TGTGCCAGCAGCGTAGGAATGGGGTCACCCCTCCACTTT
v_gene: TRBV24-1; d_gene: .; abundance: many; len: 15; j_gene: TRBJ2-5; CDR3aa: CATRRGSRTQETQYF; CDR3nt: TGTGCCACCAGGAGAGGGTCGCGGACACAAGAGACCCAGTACTTC
v_gene: TRBV18; d_gene: TRBD1; abundance: .; len: 13; j_gene: TRBJ2-7; CDR3aa: CVSSRQGSYEQYF; CDR3nt: TGTGTCAGCTCACGACAGGGCTCCTACGAGCAGTACTTC
v_gene: TRBV11-2; d_gene: TRBD1; abundance: many; len: 15; j_gene: TRBJ1-2; CDR3aa: CASSYSRGSNYGYTF; CDR3nt: TGTGCCAGCAGCTACTCCAGGGGGTCCAACTATGGCTACACCTTC
v_gene: TRBV2; d_gene: TRBD1; abundance: many; len: 14; j_gene: TRBJ1-5; CDR3aa: CASSRDRGNQPQHF; CDR3nt: TGTGCCAGCAGTCGGGACAGGGGCAATCAGCCCCAGCATTTT
v_gene: TRBV6-6; d_gene: .; abundance: few; len: 16; j_gene: TRBJ2-2; CDR3aa: CASSPTGWANTGELFF; CDR3nt: TGTGCCAGCAGCCCGACAGGATGGGCGAACACCGGGGAGCTGTTTTTT
v_gene: TRBV12-5; d_gene: .; abundance: once; len: 19; j_gene: TRBJ1-4; CDR3aa: CASGLAVDGRGPRNEKLFF; CDR3nt: TGTGCTAGTGGTTTGGCCGTGGACGGACGGGGCCCCAGAAATGAAAAACTGTTTTTT
v_gene: TRBV3-1; d_gene: .; abundance: few; len: 14; j_gene: TRBJ1-3; CDR3aa: CASPMRNSGNTIYF; CDR3nt: TGTGCCAGCCCTATGAGGAACTCTGGAAACACCATATATTTT
v_gene: TRBV20-1; d_gene: .; abundance: once; len: 14; j_gene: TRBJ1-2; CDR3aa: CSARATGTKDGYTF; CDR3nt: TGCAGTGCTAGGGCAACAGGGACAAAGGATGGCTACACCTTC
v_gene: TRBV4-1; d_gene: TRBD1; abundance: .; len: 15; j_gene: TRBJ2-5; CDR3aa: CASGQVTGGAQTQYF; CDR3nt: TGCGCCAGCGGCCAAGTTACAGGGGGCGCCCAGACCCAGTACTTC
v_gene: TRBV13; d_gene: TRBD1; abundance: once; len: 16; j_gene: TRBJ1-1; CDR3aa: CASSPRQGPRGTEAFF; CDR3nt: TGTGCCAGCAGTCCAAGACAGGGGCCTCGGGGGACTGAAGCTTTCTTT
v_gene: TRBV5-5; d_gene: .; abundance: many; len: 14; j_gene: TRBJ2-7; CDR3aa: CASSLGAEDYEQYF; CDR3nt: TGTGCCAGCAGCTTGGGGGCAGAGGACTACGAGCAGTACTTC
v_gene: TRBV9; d_gene: TRBD2; abundance: many; len: 14; j_gene: TRBJ2-5; CDR3aa: CASSDGLAMETQYF; CDR3nt: TGTGCCAGCAGCGACGGACTAGCCATGGAGACCCAGTACTTC
v_gene: TRBV20-1; d_gene: .; abundance: .; len: 17; j_gene: TRBJ2-6; CDR3aa: CSARDQGGESGANVLTF; CDR3nt: TGCAGTGCTAGAGATCAAGGTGGGGAGTCTGGGGCCAACGTCCTGACTTTC
v_gene: TRBV11-2; d_gene: TRBD1; abundance: .; len: 15; j_gene: TRBJ1-3; CDR3aa: CASRAHAGQGLTVYF; CDR3nt: TGTGCCAGCAGGGCCCATGCGGGACAGGGACTAACCGTATATTTT
v_gene: TRBV10-3; d_gene: .; abundance: many; len: 15; j_gene: TRBJ1-2; CDR3aa: CAIRDSLVANYGYTF; CDR3nt: TGTGCCATCAGGGACAGCCTAGTTGCTAACTATGGCTACACCTTC
v_gene: TRBV7-9; d_gene: .; abundance: many; len: 15; j_gene: TRBJ1-4; CDR3aa: CASSFTGRKNEKLFF; CDR3nt: TGTGCCAGCAGCTTCACAGGGCGAAAGAATGAAAAACTGTTTTTT
v_gene: TRBV29-1; d_gene: TRBD1; abundance: many; len: 13; j_gene: TRBJ2-5; CDR3aa: CSAGQGNQETQYF; CDR3nt: TGCAGCGCCGGACAGGGGAACCAAGAGACCCAGTACTTC
v_gene: TRBV2; d_gene: TRBD1; abundance: many; len: 14; j_gene: TRBJ2-7; CDR3aa: CASRGGQGIYEQYF; CDR3nt: TGTGCCAGCAGAGGGGGACAGGGAATTTACGAGCAGTACTTC
v_gene: TRBV4-1; d_gene: TRBD1; abundance: many; len: 15; j_gene: TRBJ2-3; CDR3aa: CASSQPGQGSDTQYF; CDR3nt: TGCGCCAGCAGCCAACCGGGACAGGGATCAGATACGCAGTATTTT
v_gene: TRBV20-1; d_gene: .; abundance: many; len: 12; j_gene: TRBJ1-5; CDR3aa: CSARDPSQPQHF; CDR3nt: TGCAGTGCTAGAGATCCGAGTCAGCCCCAGCATTTT
v_gene: TRBV20-1; d_gene: .; abundance: .; len: 14; j_gene: TRBJ1-1; CDR3aa: CSAARQLLNTEAFF; CDR3nt: TGCAGTGCTGCTCGACAGCTCTTGAACACTGAAGCTTTCTTT
v_gene: TRBV19; d_gene: TRBD2; abundance: many; len: 17; j_gene: TRBJ2-1; CDR3aa: CASSTAYTSGVYNEQFF; CDR3nt: TGTGCCAGTAGTACGGCATATACTAGCGGAGTCTACAATGAGCAGTTCTTC
v_gene: TRBV30; d_gene: .; abundance: .; len: 13; j_gene: TRBJ1-5; CDR3aa: CAWSGGFGQPQHF; CDR3nt: TGTGCCTGGAGTGGGGGGTTCGGGCAGCCCCAGCATTTT
v_gene: TRBV20-1; d_gene: .; abundance: many; len: 12; j_gene: TRBJ1-6; CDR3aa: CSALIGDSPLHF; CDR3nt: TGCAGTGCCCTTATAGGGGATTCACCCCTCCACTTT
v_gene: TRBV11-2; d_gene: TRBD2; abundance: many; len: 18; j_gene: TRBJ2-3; CDR3aa: CASSFGDLAGVFTDTQYF; CDR3nt: TGTGCCAGCAGCTTTGGGGACTTGGCGGGAGTTTTCACAGATACGCAGTATTTT
v_gene: TRBV19; d_gene: .; abundance: few; len: 14; j_gene: TRBJ1-1; CDR3aa: CASSSGLQNTEAFF; CDR3nt: TGTGCCAGTAGTTCCGGACTGCAGAACACTGAAGCTTTCTTT